These T cell receptor beta chains were read from a single sample in a study of T cell changes during pregnancy in multiple sclerosis. Clones were sequenced by immunoSEQ multiplex PCR, and TCRdb holds only the in-frame ones, with some missing. This table holds about 52,000 clones, roughly 92% found once. Source: CD4+ T cells from peripheral blood mononuclear cells, taken before pregnancy. These TCRs come from a female donor with multiple sclerosis, enrolled in a pregnancy study. The CDR3 runs from the conserved cysteine through the conserved F or W. The order of the fields is J gene, V gene, D gene, clone size, CDR3 DNA, CDR3 protein. A D gene is named only where the DNA matches it firmly. Clone size is shown for a subset of rows, as once, few, many or a class of expanded clone.

TRBJ2-3 TRBV11-2 . . TGTGCCAGCAGCTTAGAGTTTGGCGGAACCACAGATACGCAGTATTTT CASSLEFGGTTDTQYF
TRBJ2-7 TRBV4-3 . . TGCGCCAGCAGCCTAAGACTGCAATACGAGCAGTACTTC CASSLRLQYEQYF
TRBJ2-1 TRBV19 TRBD2 . TGTGCCAGTAGCCTCAGCCGGGAGGCCCTTTCTAGGAATGAGCAGTTCTTC CASSLSREALSRNEQFF
TRBJ2-2 TRBV5-1 TRBD1 . TGCGCCAGCAGCTTGAAGAGGGACAGCTACACCGGGGAGCTGTTTTTT CASSLKRDSYTGELFF
TRBJ2-2 TRBV14 TRBD1 . TGTGCCAGCAGCCGACAGGGTGGCGGGGAGCTGTTTTTT CASSRQGGGELFF
TRBJ2-1 TRBV15 TRBD1 once TGTGCCACCAGCAGAGGAGACCGTGGACAGGGCTACAATGAGCAGTTCTTC CATSRGDRGQGYNEQFF
TRBJ2-4 TRBV28 TRBD1 . TGTGCCAGCAGTGGACAGGGGTGGCGGGTCATTCAGTACTTC CASSGQGWRVIQYF
TRBJ2-7 TRBV4-2 . . TGTGCCAGCAGCCAACCCGCGGACGCCGGCGGGTCCTACGAGCAGTACTTC CASSQPADAGGSYEQYF
TRBJ2-3 TRBV28 . . TGTGCCAGCAGTTTTAGCGGCTACACAGATACGCAGTATTTT CASSFSGYTDTQYF
TRBJ2-1 TRBV19 TRBD1 . TGTGCCAGTAGTCCGGGGGACAGGGGGATTTGGTATGAGCAGTTCTTC CASSPGDRGIWYEQFF
TRBJ1-1 TRBV28 . . TGTGCCAGCAGGTCCGAGCGGGCTGAAGCTTTCTTT CASRSERAEAFF
TRBJ2-7 TRBV6-1 TRBD1 . TGTGCCAGCAGTAGACAGGGGCTTGCGTACGAGCAGTACTTC CASSRQGLAYEQYF
TRBJ2-7 TRBV5-1 TRBD2 few TGCGCCAGCAGCCCCGGGACTAGCGGGAGTTACCACGAGCAGTACTTC CASSPGTSGSYHEQYF
TRBJ2-6 TRBV7-2 . . TGTGCCAGCAGCCTGAGGAGCTCTGGGGCCAACGTCCTGACTTTC CASSLRSSGANVLTF
TRBJ1-4 TRBV5-1 . . TGCGCCAGCAGCCTTACGGTGGCAACTAATGAAAAACTGTTTTTT CASSLTVATNEKLFF
TRBJ2-3 TRBV11-1 . . TGTGCCAGCAGCCCTGCCTTAGCTAGCACAGATACGCAGTATTTT CASSPALASTDTQYF
TRBJ2-1 TRBV4-2 TRBD2 . TGTGCCAGCAGCCAAGGGACTAGCGGCTCCTACAATGAGCAGTTCTTC CASSQGTSGSYNEQFF
TRBJ2-1 TRBV14 . . TGTGCCAGTGGGATACAGGGTGGCTCCTACAATGAGCAGTTCTTC CASGIQGGSYNEQFF
TRBJ1-3 TRBV18 . once TGTGCCAGCTCGTCAGGGGTTGGAAACACCATATATTTT CASSSGVGNTIYF
TRBJ1-5 TRBV6-1 . . TGTGCCAGCAGTGGGTTACAGGTCCAGGGGAATCAGCCCCAGCATTTT CASSGLQVQGNQPQHF
TRBJ2-5 TRBV29-1 TRBD2 . TGCAGCGTCTACTCCTCCACTCTAGCGGGAGACCAGTACTTC CSVYSSTLAGDQYF
TRBJ1-2 TRBV30 TRBD1 once TGTGCCTGGACCCCAGGGGACAGGGGGGTCGCTGATGGCTACACCTTC CAWTPGDRGVADGYTF